Listed here are 18 T cell receptor beta chains from one sample, sequenced in a study of graft-versus-host responses after intestinal transplantation. The antigens these receptors bind are not known. Data came from immunoSEQ multiplex PCR; TCRdb stores just in-frame clones and leaves some out. The data contain 30,000 to 35,000 clones, roughly 80% of them singletons. The specimen was unstimulated CD8+ T cells sorted from spleen or lymph node cells, collected before intestinal transplant. These receptors came from a human donor who received an intestinal transplant.

A word on this clone: Germline and junction disagree at one end, which may indicate a read error. The same CDR3 is also encoded by other DNA sequences in this sample. The chain has TRBV6-1 and TRBJ2-2; TRBD2 might be the D (5 bases). CDR3 length equals 13 residues. Germline values: CDR1 MNHNS, CDR2 SASEGT. CDR3 nucleotide sequence: TGTGCCGGCCACTACCAGAACACCGGGGAGCTGTTCTTT. Its protein is CAGHYQNTGELFF.

V and J are TRBV4-1 and TRBJ2-2, with 8 bases identical to TRBD1. Germline CDR1 reads MGHRA; CDR2 reads YSYEKL. V gave up 1 base and J gave up 0 bases; unmatched junction bases: 4. This CDR3 is built from 17 residues. The chain's CDR3 is CASSQVRTGTNTGELFF. CDR3 nucleotide sequence: TGCGCCAGCAGCCAAGTTAGGACAGGGACGAACACCGGGGAGCTGTTTTTT.

The chain combines TRBV28 with TRBJ2-7; 7 nucleotides agree with TRBD2. The CDR3 is 15 residues long. Germline V gene data show CDR1 as MDHEN and CDR2 as SYDVKM. J lost 0 bases, V lost 2 bases, and 4 bases had no gene match. This chain's CDR3 is CASSLRGGVSYEQYF. The CDR3 DNA follows: TGTGCCAGCAGTTTACGGGGAGGGGTCTCCTACGAGCAGTACTTC. Complete variable domain (other parts from reference TRBV28 and TRBJ2-7): DVKVTQSSRYLVKRTGEKVFLECVQDMDHENMFWYRQDPGLGLRLIYFSYDVKMKEKGDIPEGYSVSREKKERFSLILESASTNQTSMYLCASSLRGGVSYEQYFGPGTRLTVT.

The genes are TRBV27 and TRBJ2-7; D is possibly TRBD2 (6 bases). Trimming removed 2 bases at V and 2 bases at J, with 10 bases between. The germline V gene encodes CDR1 MNHEY and CDR2 SMNVEV (reference sequence). The CDR3 covers 14 residues. The CDR3 is CASSLITSPYEQYF. The DNA of the CDR3 is TGTGCCAGCAGTTTAATTACTAGCCCCTACGAGCAGTACTTC.

V gene TRBV6-6 combines with J gene TRBJ1-1; D gene unclear. This CDR3 region has 13 residues. Trimming shortened V by 6 bases and J by 1 base, and 9 bases separated the two germline ends. The germline CDR1 and CDR2 sequences are MNHNY and SVGAGI (reference sequence). CDR3 loop: CASSLTENTEAFF. CDR3 sequence (DNA): TGTGCCAGCAGCCTCACAGAGAACACTGAAGCTTTCTTT.

This clone is medium-sized by share. CDR3 coding DNA: TGTGCCAGCAGTTTATCGCCACCGGTCCCGGGTACCTACGAGCAGTACTTC. Its translation is CASSLSPPVPGTYEQYF. The gene calls are TRBV27 and TRBJ2-7; D is undetermined. Trimming took off 0 bases at V and 2 bases at J, with 17 bases between the two ends. CDR1 and CDR2 (germline): MNHEY, SMNVEV (reference sequence). This CDR3 is built from 17 residues.

In its sample, this clone was seen a few times. The CDR3 sequence: CASSLTGPEQYF. The CDR3 region has the DNA TGTGCCAGCTCACTAACGGGTCCCGAGCAGTACTTC. V and J are TRBV18 and TRBJ2-7; unclear D gene. This CDR3 region has 12 residues. V shed 4 bases and J shed 6 bases, with 10 bases lying between them. The germline gives CDR1 KGHSH, CDR2 LQKENI.

The V gene is TRBV12-5, the J gene TRBJ2-3; D not resolved. The length of the CDR3 is 14 residues. CDR1 LGHNT and CDR2 FRNRAP come from the germline V gene. V was clipped by 8 bases and J by 5 bases, with 17 bases between them. CDR3 in amino acids: CASTQYDLVDTQYF. The DNA of the CDR3 is TGTGCTAGTACTCAGTACGACCTAGTAGATACGCAGTATTTT.

V gene TRBV27 combines with J gene TRBJ2-1; weak D call: TRBD2 (6 bases). The V gene's germline CDR1 is MNHEY and CDR2 SMNVEV (reference sequence). V dropped 8 bases and J dropped 12 bases, with 14 bases sitting between them. The CDR3 extends over 11 amino acids. CDR3 loop: CASHSGVWQFF. For the CDR3, the DNA is TGTGCCAGCCACTCGGGAGTGTGGCAGTTCTTC.

The chain joins TRBV28 to TRBJ2-3; TRBD2 aligns across 9 bases. V lost 4 bases and J lost 2; bases outside the gene matches: 16. There are 19 residues in the CDR3. Germline loops: CDR1 MDHEN, CDR2 SYDVKM. As DNA, the CDR3 is TGTGCCAGCAGTTATTCTTGGGCGGGGGGGCCAGAAAACACAGATACGCAGTATTTT. Its protein is CASSYSWAGGPENTDTQYF. The full variable domain, its missing parts supplied by reference TRBV28 and TRBJ2-3, is DVKVTQSSRYLVKRTGEKVFLECVQDMDHENMFWYRQDPGLGLRLIYFSYDVKMKEKGDIPEGYSVSREKKERFSLILESASTNQTSMYLCASSYSWAGGPENTDTQYFGPGTRLTVL.

The CDR3 spells CASSLNGYSSYNEQFF. CDR3 DNA: TGTGCCAGCAGTTTAAACGGATACAGCTCCTACAATGAGCAGTTCTTC. This chain uses TRBV27 with TRBJ2-1; D not resolved. The CDR3 has 16 residues. With 2 bases removed from V and 0 bases from J, the gap between germline ends came to 11 bases. CDR1 is MNHEY, CDR2 SMNVEV, per germline (reference sequence).

The chain is built from TRBV9 and TRBJ2-4; 10 positions agree with TRBD2. The CDR3 loop spans 19 amino acids. The germline CDR1 and CDR2 sequences are SGDLS and YYNGEE. J gave up 3 bases and V 0 bases, and 12 bases lay outside the gene matches. Here the CDR3 reads CASSVGPAGGKRGKNIQYF. CDR3 DNA sequence: TGTGCCAGCAGCGTAGGCCCAGCGGGAGGGAAAAGGGGCAAAAACATTCAGTACTTC.

The chain uses TRBV10-3 and TRBJ2-3; TRBD2 aligns across 7 bases. The junction had 5 bases not matched to a gene; V was cut back by 6 bases and J by 2 bases. Germline CDR1 reads ENHRY; CDR2 reads SYGVKD. The CDR3 is made up of 14 amino acids. DNA for the CDR3: TGTGCCATCAGGGGACTACGAAACACAGATACGCAGTATTTT. It encodes CAIRGLRNTDTQYF.

The V gene is TRBV11-2, the J gene TRBJ2-7; 9 bases are a match to TRBD2. J gave up 4 bases and V 5 bases, and 6 bases lay outside the gene matches. The germline V gene has CDR1 SGHAT and CDR2 FQNNGV. The CDR3 runs to 14 residues. The CDR3 loop reads CASSPGTSWYEQYF. The CDR3 DNA reads as TGTGCCAGCAGCCCCGGGACTAGCTGGTACGAGCAGTACTTC. The full variable domain, with the rest looked up from reference TRBV11-2 and TRBJ2-7, is EAGVAQSPRYKIIEKRQSVAFWCNPISGHATLYWYQQILGQGPKLLIQFQNNGVVDDSQLPKDRFSAERLKGVDSTLKIQPAKLEDSAVYLCASSPGTSWYEQYFGPGTRLTVT.

The genes are TRBV5-4 and TRBJ2-7; the match to TRBD2 covers 8 bases. V shed 3 bases and J 2 bases; nucleotides not matched to a gene: 1. Germline V lookup: CDR1 SGHNT, CDR2 YYREEE (reference sequence). The CDR3 spans 13 residues. This chain's CDR3 is CASSSGGAYEQYF. CDR3 coding DNA: TGTGCCAGCAGCTCGGGGGGGGCCTACGAGCAGTACTTC.

V gene TRBV11-2 combines with J gene TRBJ2-1; D remains unclear. Deletions cut 2 bases from V and 8 bases from J, with 10 bases between. The V gene's germline CDR1 is SGHAT and CDR2 FQNNGV. The CDR3 length is 13 residues. CDR3 sequence (DNA): TGTGCCAGCAGCTTACTAACGTATGATGAGCAGTTCTTC. This translates into CASSLLTYDEQFF.

The chain uses TRBV19 and TRBJ2-1, with TRBD2 identical over 10 bases. Germline V CDR1 and CDR2: LNHDA, SQIVND (reference sequence). CDR3 length: 17 residues. J lost 3 bases, V lost 5 bases, and 10 bases had no gene match. The CDR3 bases are TGTGCCAGTAGTGCCACCTTAGCGGGGGGACTCTACAATGAGCAGTTCTTC. This translates into CASSATLAGGLYNEQFF.

V gene TRBV19 combines with J gene TRBJ1-2; D call uncertain. Germline CDR1 is LNHDA and CDR2 is SQIVND (reference sequence). V gave up 9 bases and J gave up 6 bases, with 11 bases separating them. The CDR3 loop spans 11 amino acids. The chain's CDR3 is CASRGSHGYTF. In DNA form, the CDR3 reads TGTGCCAGCCGTGGGAGTCATGGCTACACCTTC. The variable domain in full, with the rest retrieved from reference TRBV19 and TRBJ1-2, is DGGITQSPKYLFRKEGQNVTLSCEQNLNHDAMYWYRQDPGQGLRLIYYSQIVNDFQKGDIAEGYSVSREKKESFPLTVTSAQKNPTAFYLCASRGSHGYTFGSGTRLTVV.